This T cell receptor (beta chain) is from a study of blood T cells in healthy people across ages. Next came a second PCR, run for about 6 to 12 cycles, which used a sample-barcoded 5' primer along with a J-beta primer mix. One entry per CDR3 protein, called by TCRdb with MiXCR from the 5' RACE reads. The data hold some 1.5 million distinct CDR3 sequences, with 42% observed a single time. CDR1 is SGHTA and CDR2 is FQGNSA in the germline V gene. This CDR3 contains 15 residues. Material for sequencing was blood. This chain joins TRBV7-2 and TRBJ2-7; D is uncertain. The J call may be wrong; the DNA end is better matched by TRBJ2-5. This clonotype was obtained from a woman aged 18 to 35 in good health. The CDR3 sequence: CASSLAGLGQETQYF. In nucleotides, the CDR3 is TGTGCCAGCAGCTTAGCTGGGCTAGGGCAAGAGACCCAGTACTTC.